A single sample is the source of the 17 T cell receptor beta chains below, sequenced in a study of CD8 T cells in Susac syndrome. RNA, at about 0.45 to 1 ug, was reverse transcribed with random hexamers. TCRdb reanalysed the immunoSEQ multiplex PCR reads using MiXCR and keeps one entry per CDR3 protein. The sample has about 140,000 distinct CDR3 sequences; around 95% are singletons. Material for sequencing was CD4+ T cells from PBMCs. These TCRs come from a human donor with Susac syndrome.

The genes are TRBV28 and TRBJ1-3; 9 nucleotides match TRBD1. The CDR3 contains 13 residues. Germline values: CDR1 MDHEN, CDR2 SYDVKM. J gave up 8 bases and V 8 bases, and 7 bases lay outside the gene matches. CDR3 region: CASRPGQGDTIYF. The CDR3 DNA reads TGTGCCAGCCGTCCGGGACAGGGTGACACCATATATTTT.

This chain connects TRBV7-2 to TRBJ2-3, with 10 bases aligning to TRBD2. Per germline, CDR1 SGHTA and CDR2 FQGNSA. The CDR3 consists of 17 residues. J lost 2 bases, V lost 5 bases, and 10 bases had no gene match. In DNA, the CDR3 is TGTGCCAGCAGCCTGTATCGAGCGGGGGGGCTCACAGATACGCAGTATTTT. Translation: CASSLYRAGGLTDTQYF. The full variable domain, in which reference TRBV7-2 and TRBJ2-3 provide the parts outside the CDR3, is GAGVSQSPSNKVTEKGKDVELRCDPISGHTALYWYRQSLGQGLEFLIYFQGNSAPDKSGLPSDRFSAERTGGSVSTLTIQRTQQEDSAVYLCASSLYRAGGLTDTQYFGPGTRLTVL.

V gene TRBV30 combines with J gene TRBJ1-3, with no clear D. This CDR3 region has 13 residues. Trimming stripped 5 bases from V and 0 bases from J, with 8 bases between. Germline assignment: CDR1 GTSNPN and CDR2 SVGIG (reference sequence). The CDR3 DNA reads TGTGCCTGGGAGGAACGCTCTGGAAACACCATATATTTT. It yields the protein CAWEERSGNTIYF.

The V and J genes are TRBV13 and TRBJ2-5; D ambiguous. CDR1 PRHDT and CDR2 FYEKMQ come from the germline V gene (reference sequence). V was pared by 0 bases and J by 1 base, with 18 bases between. The CDR3 length is 18 residues. The DNA for the CDR3 is TGTGCCAGCAGCTTAGGCCTAATAGGGCAGGAGACCCAAGAGACCCAGTACTTC. Amino acid sequence: CASSLGLIGQETQETQYF.

The chain uses TRBV6-2 or TRBV6-3 and TRBJ2-2; the D is unclear. Germline CDR1 reads MNHEY; CDR2 reads SVGEGT. The V gene lost 8 bases and the J gene lost 5 bases, with 15 bases spanning the gap. The length of the CDR3 is 14 residues. CDR3 loop: CASRSATSTGELFF. The CDR3 nucleotides read TGTGCCAGCCGTTCTGCTACGAGTACCGGGGAGCTGTTTTTT.

This chain joins TRBV19 and TRBJ2-5; 9 nucleotides match TRBD1. The germline V gene has CDR1 LNHDA and CDR2 SQIVND (reference sequence). The CDR3 covers 15 residues. V was pared by 3 bases and J by 2 bases, with 4 bases of the junction left unmatched. CDR3 DNA: TGTGCCAGTAGTATCGGGGACAGGGCTCAAGAGACCCAGTACTTC. Amino acid sequence: CASSIGDRAQETQYF.

In this sample, this clonotype turned up once. The chain recombines TRBV5-4 with TRBJ2-5; D is uncertain. Trimming stripped 4 bases from V and 5 bases from J, with 15 bases between. Germline loops: CDR1 SGHNT, CDR2 YYREEE (reference sequence). There are 14 residues in the CDR3. This CDR3 reads CASSPRQDGETQYF. The CDR3 DNA reads TGTGCCAGCAGCCCTCGACAAGACGGGGAGACCCAGTACTTC.

The chain employs TRBV12-3 or TRBV12-4 and TRBJ1-1; weak D call: TRBD1 (6 bases). The CDR3 contains 14 residues. The ends were cut back, 6 bases at V and 0 bases at J, with 11 bases in the middle. The CDR3 DNA follows: TGTGCCAGCAGCCCCGGGGGCATGAACACTGAAGCTTTCTTT. Residues: CASSPGGMNTEAFF.

The rearrangement links TRBV11-1 to TRBJ1-1; no reliable D call. Trimming took 1 base from V and 5 from J, leaving 8 bases between them. Looked up from germline, CDR1 is SGHAT and CDR2 is FQDESV (reference sequence). The CDR3 runs to 13 residues. The CDR3 nucleotides read TGTGCCAGCAGCTTAGGGCAAGGAACTGAAGCTTTCTTT. It encodes CASSLGQGTEAFF.

This chain uses TRBV13 with TRBJ2-1; 12 bases align to TRBD2. The germline V gene has CDR1 PRHDT and CDR2 FYEKMQ (reference sequence). The CDR3 loop spans 18 amino acids. V dropped 5 bases and J dropped 3; count of bases not matched to a gene: 11. CDR3 coding DNA: TGTGCCAGCAGCGTAATATTCACGACTAGCGGGGGCTACAATGAGCAGTTCTTC. Translating gives CASSVIFTTSGGYNEQFF.

The chain has TRBV5-8 and TRBJ1-4; unclear D gene. The length of the CDR3 is 13 residues. Germline V lookup: CDR1 SGHTS, CDR2 YDEGEE. Deletions cut 4 bases from V and 6 bases from J, with 10 bases between. This CDR3 reads CASSPWPYEKLFF. The CDR3 region has the DNA TGTGCCAGCAGCCCGTGGCCCTATGAAAAACTGTTTTTT.

The V call is TRBV29-1, the J call TRBJ2-1; 8 bases map to TRBD1. The germline CDR1 and CDR2 sequences are SQVTM and ANQGSEA. V was pared by 6 bases and J by 6 bases, with 4 bases of the junction left unmatched. The CDR3 runs to 12 residues. The CDR3 region has the DNA TGCAGCGTGGATGGACAGGGCAATGAGCAGTTCTTC. Translating it yields CSVDGQGNEQFF.

The chain recombines TRBV30 with TRBJ1-2, with TRBD1 identical over 8 bases. The CDR3 runs 15 residues. CDR1 is GTSNPN, CDR2 SVGIG, per germline (reference sequence). J lost 7 bases, V lost 0 bases, and 10 bases had no gene match. The DNA for the CDR3 is TGTGCCTGGAGTGTAACTGGCAGGGGGCGAAGTGGCTACACCTTC. Translating gives CAWSVTGRGRSGYTF.

This chain links TRBV10-3 with TRBJ1-5; the match to TRBD1 covers 7 bases. Germline assignment: CDR1 ENHRY and CDR2 SYGVKD. V lost 11 bases, J lost 3 bases, and 7 bases stayed unmatched. The CDR3 spans 13 residues. The chain's CDR3 is CALMDRLNQPQHF. CDR3 nucleotide sequence: TGTGCCTTAATGGACAGGCTCAATCAGCCCCAGCATTTT.

This chain joins TRBV6-5 and TRBJ2-7; no clear D. The germline CDR1 and CDR2 sequences are MNHEY and SVGAGI. This CDR3 comprises 11 residues. The CDR3 loop reads CARACPYEQYF. The CDR3 coding sequence is TGTGCGAGAGCCTGTCCCTACGAGCAGTACTTC.

This chain links TRBV30 with TRBJ1-2; the match to TRBD1 covers 8 bases. CDR1 GTSNPN and CDR2 SVGIG come from the germline V gene (reference sequence). This CDR3 is 14 amino acids long. V was clipped by 4 bases and J by 3 bases; unmatched bases: 7. The CDR3 bases are TGTGCCTGGACCCACAACAGGGGGGACTATGGCTACACCTTC. This translates into CAWTHNRGDYGYTF.

The chain has TRBV3-1 and TRBJ1-5, with TRBD1 matching 7 bases. The CDR3 is made up of 17 amino acids. J lost 5 bases, V lost 1 base, and 11 bases had no gene match. CDR1 and CDR2 from the germline V gene are LGHDT and YNNKEL (reference sequence). CDR3 coding DNA: TGTGCCAGCAGCCAAGGTCTGACAGGGCCAGGATATCAGCCCCAGCATTTT. It is translated as CASSQGLTGPGYQPQHF.